This is a list of T cell receptor beta chains from one sample in a study of shared clonotypes between healthy human individuals. Measured with immunoSEQ multiplex PCR; TCRdb has only the in-frame clones, and not every one. The sample contains about 2 million clones, roughly 94% of which appear only once. Specimen: naive CD4+ T cells sorted from blood. The receptors come from a man younger than 35 in good health. Each CDR3 is given with its conserved first and last residue. The D gene is left open where the match is weak. Some rows have no size entry. The others give once, few or many, or a class for an expanded clone.

DNA: TGTGCCTGGAGTGCAGGACTAGCGGGGGGCAATGAGCAGTTCTTC
CDR3: CAWSAGLAGGNEQFF
size: NA
V: TRBV30
D: TRBD2
J: TRBJ2-1

DNA: TGTGCCAGCAGCCTGGCTTCCCGGACTAGCGGCGGATACAATGAGCAGTTCTTC
CDR3: CASSLASRTSGGYNEQFF
size: NA
V: TRBV5-4
D: TRBD2
J: TRBJ2-1

DNA: TGTGCCAGCTCACAAGGGACAGTCTACAATGAGCAGTTCTTC
CDR3: CASSQGTVYNEQFF
size: NA
V: TRBV18
D: TRBD1
J: TRBJ2-1

DNA: TGTGCCAGCAGCTTAATGGAACCGGGTAATTCACCCCTCCACTTT
CDR3: CASSLMEPGNSPLHF
size: NA
V: TRBV11-2
D: NA
J: TRBJ1-6

DNA: TGTGCCAGCAGCTTAACGGGAGGGAGGGATCAGCCCCAGCATTTT
CDR3: CASSLTGGRDQPQHF
size: NA
V: TRBV7-3
D: NA
J: TRBJ1-5

DNA: TGCAGCGTTGGGGGCCGGGCCCTCCTTTATGAGCAGTTCTTC
CDR3: CSVGGRALLYEQFF
size: NA
V: TRBV29-1
D: NA
J: TRBJ2-1

DNA: TGCGCCAGCAGCCAAGCCTCAGGGAGGTACGAGCAGTACTTC
CDR3: CASSQASGRYEQYF
size: NA
V: TRBV4-3
D: NA
J: TRBJ2-7

DNA: TGCAGCGTTAGGCAGACCTCTGGAAACACCATATATTTT
CDR3: CSVRQTSGNTIYF
size: NA
V: TRBV29-1
D: NA
J: TRBJ1-3

DNA: TGTGCCAGCAGCCTAGGGACAGGGGCTAACTATGGCTACACCTTC
CDR3: CASSLGTGANYGYTF
size: once
V: TRBV5-6
D: TRBD1
J: TRBJ1-2

DNA: TGTGCCAGCAGCTTTGACTACTACGAGCAGTACTTC
CDR3: CASSFDYYEQYF
size: NA
V: TRBV7-2
D: NA
J: TRBJ2-7

DNA: TGTGCCTGGATTCTAGGGGGCGGGAGCTACACCTTC
CDR3: CAWILGGGSYTF
size: NA
V: TRBV30
D: TRBD1
J: TRBJ1-2

DNA: TGCAGCGTTAGAACAGGTGCCTACGAGCAGTACTTC
CDR3: CSVRTGAYEQYF
size: NA
V: TRBV29-1
D: NA
J: TRBJ2-7

DNA: TGTGCCAGCAGTGAAGGTCCAGGCGTTGGGGGCTACACCTTC
CDR3: CASSEGPGVGGYTF
size: NA
V: TRBV6-1
D: NA
J: TRBJ1-2

DNA: TGTGCCAGCAGCTTGCGGGGGGGCTCCTACAATGAGCAGTTCTTC
CDR3: CASSLRGGSYNEQFF
size: NA
V: TRBV11-2
D: TRBD2
J: TRBJ2-1

DNA: TGTGCCAGCAGCCGGACAGGCAGCTCCTATAATTCACCCCTCCACTTT
CDR3: CASSRTGSSYNSPLHF
size: NA
V: TRBV7-2
D: TRBD1
J: TRBJ1-6

DNA: TGTGCCAGCTCACCCGCGGCGGACAGCAATCAGCCCCAGCATTTT
CDR3: CASSPAADSNQPQHF
size: NA
V: TRBV18
D: NA
J: TRBJ1-5

DNA: TGTGCCAGCAGCCCCGGACAGGGCGGGAGAAAACTGTTTTTT
CDR3: CASSPGQGGRKLFF
size: NA
V: TRBV7-2
D: TRBD1
J: TRBJ1-4

DNA: TGTGCCAGCAGCTTAGTAACAGGCCCCTCTGGAAACACCATATATTTT
CDR3: CASSLVTGPSGNTIYF
size: NA
V: TRBV7-6
D: NA
J: TRBJ1-3

DNA: TGTGCCAGTAGTATAGGCCTCTGGCGGGGGACTGACACAGATACGCAGTATTTT
CDR3: CASSIGLWRGTDTDTQYF
size: NA
V: TRBV19
D: TRBD2
J: TRBJ2-3

DNA: TGTGCCAGCGACCGTAGCGGCACCTACAATGAGCAGTTCTTC
CDR3: CASDRSGTYNEQFF
size: NA
V: TRBV6-1
D: NA
J: TRBJ2-1

DNA: TGTGCCATCAGCGGAGCGGGAGGGTCTTACGAGCAGTACTTC
CDR3: CAISGAGGSYEQYF
size: NA
V: TRBV10-3
D: TRBD2
J: TRBJ2-7

DNA: TGTGCCAGCAGTGGCAAGGGATCTCGCTACGAGCAGTACTTC
CDR3: CASSGKGSRYEQYF
size: NA
V: TRBV25-1
D: NA
J: TRBJ2-7

DNA: TGTGCCATCAGTGACTCCGGAAAGGATAATCAGCCCCAGCATTTT
CDR3: CAISDSGKDNQPQHF
size: NA
V: TRBV10-3
D: NA
J: TRBJ1-5

DNA: TGTGCCATCAGCGAGGGGGCGAGGTCTTTCTTT
CDR3: CAISEGARSFF
size: NA
V: TRBV10-3
D: TRBD1
J: TRBJ1-1

DNA: TGTGCCAGCAGTTCCCCGACAGGGGGACTAGCCAAAAACATTCAGTACTTC
CDR3: CASSSPTGGLAKNIQYF
size: once
V: TRBV28
D: TRBD1
J: TRBJ2-4

DNA: TGCAGCGTTTTCGGGGGTAGCGGGGCCTACAATGAGCAGTTCTTC
CDR3: CSVFGGSGAYNEQFF
size: NA
V: TRBV29-1
D: TRBD2
J: TRBJ2-1

DNA: TGTGCCAGCAGTGGACTCGACAGGGGAAACACTGAAGCTTTCTTT
CDR3: CASSGLDRGNTEAFF
size: once
V: TRBV6-1
D: TRBD1
J: TRBJ1-1

DNA: TGCGCCAGCAGCCAAGTCGGCAGGGACGAGCAGTACTTC
CDR3: CASSQVGRDEQYF
size: NA
V: TRBV4-1
D: NA
J: TRBJ2-7

DNA: TGCGCCAGCAGTGAGGGACTAGCGGGGGGACGTGAGCAGTTCTTC
CDR3: CASSEGLAGGREQFF
size: NA
V: TRBV10-2
D: TRBD2
J: TRBJ2-1

DNA: TGTGCCTGGAGTCGTTCTCCGGGGCACTCCTACGAGCAGTACTTC
CDR3: CAWSRSPGHSYEQYF
size: NA
V: TRBV30
D: NA
J: TRBJ2-7

DNA: TGTGCCAGTAGCCTCCTTCCGGGACAGGGGGCGAGGGAGCAGTACTTC
CDR3: CASSLLPGQGAREQYF
size: NA
V: TRBV19
D: TRBD1
J: TRBJ2-7

DNA: TGTGCCAGCAGCTTTTATACAGGGGCGGGACAGCCCCAGCATTTT
CDR3: CASSFYTGAGQPQHF
size: NA
V: TRBV7-2
D: TRBD1
J: TRBJ1-5

DNA: TGTGCCATCAGTGAGTCGGGGGTTAGCAATCAGCCCCAGCATTTT
CDR3: CAISESGVSNQPQHF
size: NA
V: TRBV10-3
D: NA
J: TRBJ1-5

DNA: TGCGCCAGCAGAGAAGGACAGGGAAGGGATAATTCACCCCTCCACTTT
CDR3: CASREGQGRDNSPLHF
size: NA
V: TRBV5-1
D: TRBD1
J: TRBJ1-6

DNA: TGTGCCAGCTCCTCCGGACTTACAGACACCGGGGAGCTGTTTTTT
CDR3: CASSSGLTDTGELFF
size: NA
V: TRBV18
D: NA
J: TRBJ2-2

DNA: TGCGCCAGCAGCCTCACGGACAGTTTCGTCCAGCCCCAGCATTTT
CDR3: CASSLTDSFVQPQHF
size: NA
V: TRBV4-1
D: NA
J: TRBJ1-5

DNA: TGTGCCAGCGGGTTCACTAATGAAAAACTGTTTTTT
CDR3: CASGFTNEKLFF
size: NA
V: TRBV28
D: NA
J: TRBJ1-4

DNA: TGTGCCAGCAGCCTCGCAGGGCGGTCACCCCTCCACTTT
CDR3: CASSLAGRSPLHF
size: few
V: TRBV16
D: NA
J: TRBJ1-6

DNA: TGCGCCAGCAGCCCCTCGACAGGGGAGGAAGAGACCCAGTACTTC
CDR3: CASSPSTGEEETQYF
size: NA
V: TRBV5-1
D: TRBD1
J: TRBJ2-5

DNA: TGTGCCAGCAGCCTGACAGGGACTTACGAGCAGTACTTC
CDR3: CASSLTGTYEQYF
size: NA
V: TRBV11-2
D: NA
J: TRBJ2-7

DNA: TGTGCCAGTAGTATCAATCGTCGTTCCTACGAGCAGTACTTC
CDR3: CASSINRRSYEQYF
size: NA
V: TRBV19
D: NA
J: TRBJ2-7

DNA: TGTGCCAGCAGTCAGAACCAGGGAGGCAACTATGGCTACACCTTC
CDR3: CASSQNQGGNYGYTF
size: NA
V: TRBV2
D: NA
J: TRBJ1-2

DNA: TGCGCCAGCAGCCAAGCGGGGTCACTAGGAAGCTACGAGCAGTACTTC
CDR3: CASSQAGSLGSYEQYF
size: NA
V: TRBV4-1
D: NA
J: TRBJ2-7

DNA: TGTGCCAGCTATGGACGGGACAGGTTCGAATACGAGCAGTACTTC
CDR3: CASYGRDRFEYEQYF
size: NA
V: TRBV2
D: TRBD1
J: TRBJ2-7

DNA: TGTGCCAGCAGCTTAGCGCCGGGGATTAGTGGAAACACCATATATTTT
CDR3: CASSLAPGISGNTIYF
size: NA
V: TRBV7-6
D: NA
J: TRBJ1-3

DNA: TGTGCCACCAGCAGCAGAGTACAGGGAACCTCTGGAAACACCATATATTTT
CDR3: CATSSRVQGTSGNTIYF
size: NA
V: TRBV15
D: NA
J: TRBJ1-3

DNA: TGTGCCAGCAGCTTGGTGGGAACAGATACGCAGTATTTT
CDR3: CASSLVGTDTQYF
size: NA
V: TRBV5-4
D: NA
J: TRBJ2-3

DNA: TGTGCCAGCAGACCCGACCCTGAGCAACCCCTCCACTTT
CDR3: CASRPDPEQPLHF
size: NA
V: TRBV6-5
D: NA
J: TRBJ1-6

DNA: TGTGCCAGCAGCTTAGGCAGTAGCGGGACCCACCATGAGCAGTTCTTC
CDR3: CASSLGSSGTHHEQFF
size: NA
V: TRBV11-2
D: TRBD2
J: TRBJ2-1

DNA: TGTGCCAGCAGTTGGACAGGGGGTATTGAAGCTTTCTTT
CDR3: CASSWTGGIEAFF
size: NA
V: TRBV2
D: TRBD1
J: TRBJ1-1

DNA: TGTGCCAGCTCACCCGTGGCCGGGGAGCTGTTTTTT
CDR3: CASSPVAGELFF
size: NA
V: TRBV18
D: NA
J: TRBJ2-2

DNA: TGTGCCATCAGTACAGGGGTGGGAGGAAACACCATATATTTT
CDR3: CAISTGVGGNTIYF
size: NA
V: TRBV10-3
D: TRBD1
J: TRBJ1-3

DNA: TGCGCCAGCAGCCCGAGGGGACAGGGGTTCAATGAGCAGTTCTTC
CDR3: CASSPRGQGFNEQFF
size: NA
V: TRBV5-1
D: TRBD1
J: TRBJ2-1